This T cell receptor beta chain is drawn from a study of regulatory T cells in long-lasting Graves disease. Study-wide points: Peripheral blood alone, not thyroid tissue, underwent study. Whereas new patients shared some 990 public clonotypes, persistent patients shared more, at a few thousand. Persistent Graves' patients showed less TCR diversity than newly diagnosed patients showed.

Germline V gives CDR1 MDHEN, CDR2 SYDVKM. V lost 4 bases and J lost 0; bases outside the gene matches: 9. This CDR3 region has 17 residues. Building the TCR beta libraries relied on iRepertoire HTBI primers, and CDR3 regions underwent Arm-PCR. TCRdb re-called the multiplex PCR reads through MiXCR, storing one row per CDR3 protein. The profile covers 420,000 or so distinct CDR3 sequences, with 16% appearing a single time and around 23% taken by the ten largest. This clonotype appeared many times. Antigen unknown. Time point: newly diagnosed GD, antithyroid drugs for less than 3 months. Preparation of the TCR library used RNA extracted from PBMCs. The same data also contributed to another study, on T cells in Graves' hyperthyroidism and ophthalmopathy.

The sample in question was peripheral blood mononuclear cells (PBMCs), obtained at new diagnosis, from a patient treated with antithyroid drugs. The clonotype originates from a woman aged 18 to 35 with Graves disease. This sequence joins TRBV28 and TRBJ2-4, with TRBD2 matching 7 bases. The CDR3 region is CASSSKKRDQAKNIQYF. The CDR3 DNA reads as TGTGCCAGCAGTTCAAAAAAGCGGGACCAAGCCAAAAACATTCAGTACTTC. The whole variable domain, filled in from reference TRBV28 and TRBJ2-4, reads DVKVTQSSRYLVKRTGEKVFLECVQDMDHENMFWYRQDPGLGLRLIYFSYDVKMKEKGDIPEGYSVSREKKERFSLILESASTNQTSMYLCASSSKKRDQAKNIQYFGAGTRLSVL.